The 15 T cell receptor beta chains reported below all come from one sample, sequenced in a study of metastatic and nonmetastatic thyroid tumors. There were no patients who had received any treatment before thyroid surgery. From the PCR reads, TCRdb re-called clones with MiXCR. This table has over 65,000 clones, approximately 13% appearing once. Sample: tumor tissue. The receptors derive from a female donor with papillary thyroid cancer or a benign thyroid nodule (not recorded which). Some clones in this sample may be carry-over from other donors' samples.

The table lists this clone with many counts. The chain links TRBV14 to TRBJ2-7; 9 bases fit TRBD1. Trimming removed 4 bases from V and 1 base from J; junction bases left unmatched: 8. The CDR3 length is 16 residues. Germline CDR1 and CDR2: SGHDN and FVKESK. CDR3 residues: CASSPLQGAGSYEQYF. The CDR3 nucleotides are TGTGCCAGCAGCCCCTTACAGGGGGCGGGGTCCTACGAGCAGTACTTC.

This clone was detected ten times or more. The genes are TRBV25-1 and TRBJ2-1; no firm D call. V shed 6 bases and J shed 5 bases, with 11 bases lying between them. This CDR3 contains 13 residues. Germline V gene sequence: CDR1 MGHDK, CDR2 SYGVNS. CDR3 residues: CASRRSANNEQFF. The CDR3 DNA reads TGTGCCAGCAGGAGGTCGGCCAACAATGAGCAGTTCTTC.

This clone was seen at least ten times. This chain links TRBV11-1 with TRBJ1-1; 8 bases line up with TRBD1. CDR1 and CDR2 (germline): SGHAT, FQDESV (reference sequence). The CDR3 is made up of 18 amino acids. Germline trimming cut 5 bases from V and 4 bases from J; bases unmatched to any gene: 18. The CDR3 loop reads CASSLSRAGGFVGTEAFF. The CDR3, as DNA: TGTGCCAGCAGCCTAAGTAGGGCAGGGGGCTTCGTTGGCACTGAAGCTTTCTTT.

At least ten counts were recorded for this clone. The chain recombines TRBV20-1 with TRBJ2-7, with TRBD1 matching 9 bases. The CDR3 is 15 residues long. The germline gives CDR1 DFQATT, CDR2 SNEGSKA (reference sequence). Trimming at V came to 1 base and at J to 3 bases, leaving 7 bases not matched to a gene. Here the CDR3 reads CSARVGTGKNYEQYF. The CDR3 DNA reads as TGCAGTGCTAGAGTGGGGACAGGGAAGAACTACGAGCAGTACTTC.

The table lists this clone with many counts. This CDR3 reads CASSPWTSGNADTQYF. The CDR3, as DNA: TGTGCCAGCAGTCCCTGGACTAGCGGGAACGCAGATACGCAGTATTTT. The chain employs TRBV12-3 or TRBV12-4 and TRBJ2-3, with 12 bases identical to TRBD2. There are 16 residues in the CDR3. V lost 5 bases, J lost 4 bases, and 7 bases stayed unmatched.

This clone was seen repeatedly, ten times or more. For the CDR3, the DNA is TGCGCCAGCAGCCCACAGACAGGGGTCGTCGATGGCTACACCTTC. As protein: CASSPQTGVVDGYTF. The chain is built from TRBV4-1 and TRBJ1-2; 8 nucleotides line up with TRBD1. The trim removed 4 bases at V and 6 bases at J, leaving 10 bases unmatched. CDR1 MGHRA and CDR2 YSYEKL come from the germline V gene. This CDR3 comprises 15 residues.

Many counts were recorded for this clone. The chain employs TRBV9 and TRBJ2-1; D is uncertain. Trimming left V 0 bases short and J 5 bases short, with 6 bases between. CDR3 length: 13 amino acids. Per germline, CDR1 SGDLS and CDR2 YYNGEE. CDR3 protein: CASSVGSNNEQFF. As DNA, the CDR3 is TGTGCCAGCAGCGTAGGAAGTAACAATGAGCAGTTCTTC.

This clone was recorded at least ten times. The chain carries TRBV5-1 and TRBJ2-2; the match to TRBD2 covers 8 bases. The germline V gene has CDR1 SGHRS and CDR2 YFSETQ. V was pared by 4 bases and J by 7 bases, with 6 bases of the junction left unmatched. The CDR3 covers 14 residues. CDR3 nucleotides: TGCGCCAGCAGCGTCCAAGGGACTAGCGGGGAGCTGTTTTTT. Translated: CASSVQGTSGELFF.

This clone was recorded a few times. The chain couples TRBV28 to TRBJ2-7, with D hard to call. This CDR3 has 15 residues. Trimming left V 3 bases short and J 3 bases short, with 15 bases between. Per the germline V gene, CDR1 is MDHEN and CDR2 is SYDVKM. The CDR3 reads CASSFRPLVGYEQYF. The CDR3 coding sequence is TGTGCCAGCAGTTTCCGCCCCCTTGTAGGCTACGAGCAGTACTTC. Supplemented by reference TRBV28 and TRBJ2-7, the full variable domain reads DVKVTQSSRYLVKRTGEKVFLECVQDMDHENMFWYRQDPGLGLRLIYFSYDVKMKEKGDIPEGYSVSREKKERFSLILESASTNQTSMYLCASSFRPLVGYEQYFGPGTRLTVT.

This clone was recorded many times. The rearrangement uses TRBV7-8 and TRBJ2-7, with D possibly TRBD2 on 6 matching bases. V lost 1 base and J lost 2, with 12 bases in between. CDR3 length equals 15 residues. Germline V lookup: CDR1 SGHVS, CDR2 FQNEAQ. The chain's CDR3 is CASSLGLAPTYEQYF. CDR3 DNA: TGTGCCAGCAGCTTAGGGCTAGCGCCTACCTACGAGCAGTACTTC.

There are many counts of this clone. This chain connects TRBV14 to TRBJ1-2; D not certain. This CDR3 contains 16 residues. V dropped 0 bases and J dropped 5 bases, with 16 bases sitting between them. Germline V gives CDR1 SGHDN, CDR2 FVKESK. In nucleotides, the CDR3 is TGTGCCAGCAGCCAAGAAAGCCCGGAATATGGGTATGGCTACACCTTC. Encoded protein: CASSQESPEYGYGYTF.

Worth noting for this clone: The junction departs from germline at one end; a sequencing error may be responsible. The sample contains more than one DNA sequence encoding this CDR3. The chain uses TRBV5-1 and TRBJ2-7; D is uncertain. CDR1 is SGHRS, CDR2 YFSETQ, per germline. The CDR3 consists of 13 residues. The CDR3 region has the DNA TGTGCCAGCAGCTTGTTGGGCTCGTACGAGCAGTACTTC. Translating it yields CASSLLGSYEQYF.

This clone was counted only a few times. This may stem from a read error, because a much larger clone lies one nucleotide away. The gene calls are TRBV6-4 and TRBJ2-7, with D possibly matching TRBD1 (6 bases). The V gene lost 5 bases and the J gene lost 5 bases, with 19 bases spanning the gap. The CDR3 has 15 residues. Germline-derived CDR1 and CDR2 are MRHNA and SNTAGT. The DNA for the CDR3 is TGTGCCAGCAGTCTAGGGACAATCCCCTTGGACGAGCAGTACTTC. Protein: CASSLGTIPLDEQYF.

With regard to this clone: A single base separates this from a much larger clone, so it may be a read error. Other DNA sequences in the same sample also yield this CDR3. The genes are TRBV6-4 and TRBJ2-7; a weak D match, TRBD2 (5 bases). CDR1 is MRHNA, CDR2 SNTAGT, per germline. The CDR3 is made up of 12 amino acids. Deletions cut 8 bases from V and 7 bases from J, with 15 bases between. The CDR3 region is CASPGLLVEQYF. The CDR3 DNA is TGTGCCAGCCCTGGACTCTTGGTGGAGCAGTACTTC.

A remark on this clone: This may be a read error, as it is one base from a much larger clone. Other DNA sequences within the sample encode an identical CDR3. The chain links TRBV15 to TRBJ2-1; 7 positions agree with TRBD1. The CDR3 length is 15 residues. V dropped 1 base and J dropped 2; count of bases not matched to a gene: 2. CDR1 LNHNV and CDR2 YYDKDF come from the germline V gene (reference sequence). CDR3 bases: TGTGCCACCAGCAGAGGTCAGGGGGCCTACAATGAGCAGTTCTTC. Translated, it gives CATSRGQGAYNEQFF. Full variable domain (rest looked up from reference TRBV15 and TRBJ2-1): DAMVIQNPRYQVTQFGKPVTLSCSQTLNHNVMYWYQQKSSQAPKLLFHYYDKDFNNEADTPDNFQSRRPNTSFCFLDIRSPGLGDTAMYLCATSRGQGAYNEQFFGPGTRLTVL.